This record looks at one T cell receptor (beta chain) sequence and its context. As handled by the study authors: Nucleated cell number was recorded as an estimate derived from reference gene primer amplification. Only in-frame clones appear in the TCRdb table, and some are missing; sequencing was by immunoSEQ multiplex PCR. That table gives V, J and clone size, and the DNA gave D and trimming. The data hold some 150,000 clones, with around 83% observed a single time. This sample was included in a study of blood T cell repertoires in COVID-19. Study-level background: Italy, Spain and the United States were the sources of the convalescent and acute COVID-19 samples. T cells, B-cell-depleted T cells, or PBMCs supplied cDNA or gDNA.

The V gene end was trimmed by 7 bases and the J gene end by 4 bases; junction bases not matched to a gene: 5. Looked up from germline, CDR1 is MNHEY and CDR2 is SMNVEV (reference sequence). The CDR3 length is 13 residues. This chain uses TRBV27 with TRBJ1-1, with 8 bases identical to TRBD1. The sequenced sample was peripheral blood. The receptor's source is a woman aged 50 to 60 with acute or convalescent COVID-19. This CDR3 reads CASKDRAVTEAFF. The CDR3 DNA follows: TGTGCCAGCAAGGACAGGGCCGTCACTGAAGCTTTCTTT.